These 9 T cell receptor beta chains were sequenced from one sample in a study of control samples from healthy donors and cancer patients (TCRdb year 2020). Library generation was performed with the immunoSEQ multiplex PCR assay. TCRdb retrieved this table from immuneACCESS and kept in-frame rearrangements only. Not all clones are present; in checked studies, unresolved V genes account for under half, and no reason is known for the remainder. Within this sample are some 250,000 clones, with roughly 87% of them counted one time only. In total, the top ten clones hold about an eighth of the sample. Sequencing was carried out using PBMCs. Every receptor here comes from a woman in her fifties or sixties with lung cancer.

The CDR3 region has the DNA TGTGCCAGCGCGCCACGACAGGGGGTGGCCTACGAGCAGTACTTC. It specifies CASAPRQGVAYEQYF. V usage is TRBV5-5 and J usage is TRBJ2-7, with 9 nucleotides matching TRBD1. V gave up 7 bases and J gave up 2 bases; unmatched junction bases: 10. Germline CDR1 and CDR2: SGHKS and YYEKEE (reference sequence). This CDR3 comprises 15 residues.

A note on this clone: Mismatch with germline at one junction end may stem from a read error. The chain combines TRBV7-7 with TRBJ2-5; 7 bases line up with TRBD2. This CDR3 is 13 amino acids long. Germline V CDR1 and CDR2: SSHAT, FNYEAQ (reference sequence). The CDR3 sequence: CASSRGLVETQYF. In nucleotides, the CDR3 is TGTGCTAGCAGCCGAGGACTAGTGGAGACCCAGTACTTC. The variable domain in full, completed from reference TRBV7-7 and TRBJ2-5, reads GAGVSQSPRYKVTKRGQDVTLRCDPISSHATLYWYQQALGQGPEFLTYFNYEAQPDKSGLPSDRFSAERPEGSISTLTIQRTEQRDSAMYRCASSRGLVETQYFGPGTRLLVL.

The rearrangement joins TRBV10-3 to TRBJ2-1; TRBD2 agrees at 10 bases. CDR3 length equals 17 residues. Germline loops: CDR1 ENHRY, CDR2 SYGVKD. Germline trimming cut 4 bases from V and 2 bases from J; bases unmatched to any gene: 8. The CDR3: CAISVVAGGPAYNEQFF. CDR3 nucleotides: TGTGCCATCAGTGTCGTAGCGGGGGGACCGGCCTACAATGAGCAGTTCTTC.

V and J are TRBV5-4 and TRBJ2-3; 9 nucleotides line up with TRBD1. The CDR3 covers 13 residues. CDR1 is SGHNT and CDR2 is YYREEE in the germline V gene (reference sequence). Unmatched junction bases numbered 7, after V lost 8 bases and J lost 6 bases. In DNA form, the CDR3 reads TGTGCCAGGGGACAGGGCGGCGCGGATACGCAGTATTTT. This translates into CARGQGGADTQYF.

CDR3 loop: CASSLWETDTQYF. The CDR3 DNA reads as TGTGCCAGCAGCCTTTGGGAGACAGATACGCAGTATTTT. The J gene is TRBJ2-3, the V gene TRBV3-1 (or the pseudogene TRBV3-2), with D perhaps TRBD2 (5 bases). CDR1 is LGHDT, CDR2 YNNKEL, per germline (reference sequence). The ends were cut back, 4 bases at V and 3 bases at J, with 8 bases in the middle. The CDR3 loop spans 13 amino acids.

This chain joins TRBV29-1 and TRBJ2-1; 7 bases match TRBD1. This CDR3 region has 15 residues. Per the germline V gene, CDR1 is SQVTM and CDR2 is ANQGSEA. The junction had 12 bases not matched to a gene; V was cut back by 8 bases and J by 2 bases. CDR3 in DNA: TGCAGCTCCCCATGCGACAGGGAGACCTACAATGAGCAGTTCTTC. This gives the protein CSSPCDRETYNEQFF.

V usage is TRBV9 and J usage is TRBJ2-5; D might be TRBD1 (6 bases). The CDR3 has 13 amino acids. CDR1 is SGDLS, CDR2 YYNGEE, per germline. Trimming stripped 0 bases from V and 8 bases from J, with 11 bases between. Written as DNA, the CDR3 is TGTGCCAGCAGCGTAGAACAGGGAACTACCCAGTACTTC. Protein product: CASSVEQGTTQYF.

In DNA, the CDR3 is TGCGCCAGCAGCACGGAACCCTCGGGACAGGGGTACACTGAAGCTTTCTTT. Protein sequence: CASSTEPSGQGYTEAFF. The V gene is TRBV5-1, the J gene TRBJ1-1; TRBD1 matches at 10 bases. This CDR3 contains 17 residues. Germline trimming cut 4 bases from V and 3 bases from J; bases unmatched to any gene: 12. CDR1 is SGHRS, CDR2 YFSETQ, per germline.

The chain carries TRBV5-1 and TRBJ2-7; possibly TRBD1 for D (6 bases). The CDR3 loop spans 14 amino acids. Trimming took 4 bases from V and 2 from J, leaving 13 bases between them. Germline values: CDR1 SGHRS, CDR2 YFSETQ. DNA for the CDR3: TGCGCCAGCAGCCCGAGGACAGCCACCTACGAGCAGTACTTC. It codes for CASSPRTATYEQYF.